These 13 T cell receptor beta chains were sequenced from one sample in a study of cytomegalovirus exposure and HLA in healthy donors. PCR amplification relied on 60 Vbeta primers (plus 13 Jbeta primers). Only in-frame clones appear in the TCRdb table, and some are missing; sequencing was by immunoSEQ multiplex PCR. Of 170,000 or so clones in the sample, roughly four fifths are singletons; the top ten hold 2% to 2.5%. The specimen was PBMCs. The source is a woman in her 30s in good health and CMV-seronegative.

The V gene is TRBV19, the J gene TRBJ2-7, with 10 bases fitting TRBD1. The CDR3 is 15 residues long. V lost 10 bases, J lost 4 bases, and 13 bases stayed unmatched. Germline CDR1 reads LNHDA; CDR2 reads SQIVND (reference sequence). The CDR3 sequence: CATKNGPGQGYEQYF. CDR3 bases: TGTGCCACCAAGAATGGGCCGGGACAGGGGTACGAGCAGTACTTC.

The CDR3 reads CASSGQVYEQYF. In DNA, the CDR3 is TGTGCCAGCTCCGGACAGGTGTACGAGCAGTACTTC. This sequence joins TRBV6-1 and TRBJ2-7, with 7 bases fitting TRBD1. CDR3 length equals 12 residues. CDR1 and CDR2 from the germline V gene are MNHNS and SASEGT. The J segment lost 4 bases and the V segment lost 8 bases, leaving 5 bases of the junction unmatched.

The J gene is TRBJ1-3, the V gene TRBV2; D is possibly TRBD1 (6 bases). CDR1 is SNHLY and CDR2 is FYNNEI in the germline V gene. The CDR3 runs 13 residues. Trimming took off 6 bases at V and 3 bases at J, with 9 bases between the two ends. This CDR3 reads CASSLDSGNTIYF. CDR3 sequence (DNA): TGTGCCAGCAGCCTGGACAGTGGAAACACCATATATTTT. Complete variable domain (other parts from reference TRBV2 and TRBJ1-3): EPEVTQTPSHQVTQMGQEVILRCVPISNHLYFYWYRQILGQKVEFLVSFYNNEISEKSEIFDDQFSVERPDGSNFTLKIRSTKLEDSAMYFCASSLDSGNTIYFGEGSWLTVV.

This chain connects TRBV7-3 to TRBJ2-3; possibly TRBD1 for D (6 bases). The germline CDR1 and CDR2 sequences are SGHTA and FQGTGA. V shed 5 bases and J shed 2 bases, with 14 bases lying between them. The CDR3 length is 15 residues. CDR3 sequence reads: CASSPGAEITDTQYF. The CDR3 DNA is TGTGCCAGCAGCCCAGGGGCGGAGATCACAGATACGCAGTATTTT.

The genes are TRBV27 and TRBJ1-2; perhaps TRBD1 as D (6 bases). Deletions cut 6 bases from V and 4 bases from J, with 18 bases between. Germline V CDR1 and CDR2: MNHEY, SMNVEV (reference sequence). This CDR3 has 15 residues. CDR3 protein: CASSTMSTGSYGYTF. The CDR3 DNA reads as TGTGCCAGCAGCACTATGTCGACAGGTTCCTATGGCTACACCTTC.

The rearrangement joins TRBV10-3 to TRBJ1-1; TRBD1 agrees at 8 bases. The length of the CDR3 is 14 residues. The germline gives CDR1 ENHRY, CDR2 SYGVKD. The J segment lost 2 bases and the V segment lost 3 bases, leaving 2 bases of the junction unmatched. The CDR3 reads CAISDRGRNTEAFF. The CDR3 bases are TGTGCCATCAGTGACAGGGGGCGAAACACTGAAGCTTTCTTT.

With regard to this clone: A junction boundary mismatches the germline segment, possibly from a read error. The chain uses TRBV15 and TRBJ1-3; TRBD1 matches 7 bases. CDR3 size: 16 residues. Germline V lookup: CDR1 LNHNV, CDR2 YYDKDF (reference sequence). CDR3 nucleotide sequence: TGTGCCACCGGCAGAGGGGACAGCTCGGGTGGAAACACCATATATTTT. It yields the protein CATGRGDSSGGNTIYF.

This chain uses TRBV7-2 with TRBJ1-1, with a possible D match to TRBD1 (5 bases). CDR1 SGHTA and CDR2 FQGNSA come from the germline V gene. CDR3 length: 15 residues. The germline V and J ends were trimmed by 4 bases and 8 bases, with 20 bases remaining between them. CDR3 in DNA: TGTGCCAGCAGCTCACCAACCTACGACAGAACCGAAGCTTTCTTT. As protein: CASSSPTYDRTEAFF.

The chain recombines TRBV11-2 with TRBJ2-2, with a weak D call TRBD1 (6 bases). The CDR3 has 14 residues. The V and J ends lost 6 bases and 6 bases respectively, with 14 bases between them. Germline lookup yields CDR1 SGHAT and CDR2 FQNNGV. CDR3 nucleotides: TGTGCCAGCAGATATACCGGGACACCCGGGGAGCTGTTTTTT. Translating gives CASRYTGTPGELFF.

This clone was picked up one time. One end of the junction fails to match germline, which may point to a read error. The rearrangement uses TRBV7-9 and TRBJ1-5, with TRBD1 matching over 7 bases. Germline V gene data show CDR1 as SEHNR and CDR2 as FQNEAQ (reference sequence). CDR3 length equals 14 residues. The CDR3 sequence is CSSSLQGDNQPQHF. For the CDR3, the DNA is TGTTCCAGCAGCCTCCAGGGGGATAATCAGCCCCAGCATTTT.

CDR3 sequence: CASSVPSEAYEQYF. DNA of the CDR3: TGTGCCAGCAGTGTTCCTAGCGAGGCCTACGAGCAGTACTTC. The gene calls are TRBV28 and TRBJ2-7; D may be TRBD2 (6 bases). CDR1 is MDHEN and CDR2 is SYDVKM in the germline V gene. The CDR3 extends over 14 amino acids. V lost 5 bases to trimming and J lost 2 bases, with 13 bases between them.

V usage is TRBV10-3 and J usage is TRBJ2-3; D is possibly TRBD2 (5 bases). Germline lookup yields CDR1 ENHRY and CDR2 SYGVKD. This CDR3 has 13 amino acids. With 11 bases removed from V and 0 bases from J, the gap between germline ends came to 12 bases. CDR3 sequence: CASGSRSTDTQYF. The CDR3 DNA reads TGTGCCTCGGGGTCCCGTAGCACAGATACGCAGTATTTT.

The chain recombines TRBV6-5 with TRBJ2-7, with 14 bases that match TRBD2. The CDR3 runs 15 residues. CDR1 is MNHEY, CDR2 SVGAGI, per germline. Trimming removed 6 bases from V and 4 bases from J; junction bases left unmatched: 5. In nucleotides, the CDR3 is TGTGCCAGCAGCAGAGGGACTAGCGGGAGTTACGAGCAGTACTTC. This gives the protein CASSRGTSGSYEQYF.